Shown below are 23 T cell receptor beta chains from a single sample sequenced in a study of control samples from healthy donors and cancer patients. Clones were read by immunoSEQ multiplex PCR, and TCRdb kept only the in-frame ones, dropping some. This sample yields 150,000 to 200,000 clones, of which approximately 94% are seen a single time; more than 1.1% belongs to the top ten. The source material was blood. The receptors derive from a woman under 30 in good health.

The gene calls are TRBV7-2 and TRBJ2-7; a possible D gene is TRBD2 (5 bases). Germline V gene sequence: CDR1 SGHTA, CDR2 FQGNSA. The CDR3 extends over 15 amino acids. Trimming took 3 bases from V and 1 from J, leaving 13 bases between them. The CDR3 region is CASSFAGGGSYEQYF. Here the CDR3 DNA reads TGTGCCAGCAGCTTCGCTGGAGGCGGGTCCTACGAGCAGTACTTC.

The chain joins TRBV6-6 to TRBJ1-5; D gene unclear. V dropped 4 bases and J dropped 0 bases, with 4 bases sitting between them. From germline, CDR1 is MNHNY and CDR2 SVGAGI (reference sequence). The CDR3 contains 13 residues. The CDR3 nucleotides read TGTGCCAGCAGTTTCAATAGCAATCAGCCCCAGCATTTT. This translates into CASSFNSNQPQHF.

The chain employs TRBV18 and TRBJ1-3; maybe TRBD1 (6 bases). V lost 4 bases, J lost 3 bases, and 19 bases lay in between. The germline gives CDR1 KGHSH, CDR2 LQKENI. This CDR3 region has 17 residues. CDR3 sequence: CASSLGPAGARGNTIYF. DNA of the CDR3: TGTGCCAGCTCACTCGGCCCCGCGGGGGCGCGTGGAAACACCATATATTTT.

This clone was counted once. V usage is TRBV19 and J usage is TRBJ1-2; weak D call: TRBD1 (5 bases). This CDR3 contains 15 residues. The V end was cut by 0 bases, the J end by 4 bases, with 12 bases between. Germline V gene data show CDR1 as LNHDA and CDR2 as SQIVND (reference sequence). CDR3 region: CASSIDSGGTYGYTF. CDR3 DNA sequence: TGTGCCAGTAGTATAGATTCCGGGGGGACCTATGGCTACACCTTC. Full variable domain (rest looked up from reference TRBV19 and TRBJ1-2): DGGITQSPKYLFRKEGQNVTLSCEQNLNHDAMYWYRQDPGQGLRLIYYSQIVNDFQKGDIAEGYSVSREKKESFPLTVTSAQKNPTAFYLCASSIDSGGTYGYTFGSGTRLTVV.

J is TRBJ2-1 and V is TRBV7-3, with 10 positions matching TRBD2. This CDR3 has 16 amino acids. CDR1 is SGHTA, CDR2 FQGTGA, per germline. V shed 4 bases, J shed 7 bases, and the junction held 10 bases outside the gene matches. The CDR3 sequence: CASSSAPAGGLNEQFF. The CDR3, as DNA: TGTGCCAGCAGCTCGGCCCCAGCGGGGGGGCTAAATGAGCAGTTCTTC.

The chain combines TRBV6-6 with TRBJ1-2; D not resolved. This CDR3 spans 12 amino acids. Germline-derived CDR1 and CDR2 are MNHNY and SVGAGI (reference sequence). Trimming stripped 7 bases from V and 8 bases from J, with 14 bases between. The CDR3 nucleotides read TGTGCCAGCACTACCCCGGAGAGGGGCTACACCTTC. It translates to CASTTPERGYTF.

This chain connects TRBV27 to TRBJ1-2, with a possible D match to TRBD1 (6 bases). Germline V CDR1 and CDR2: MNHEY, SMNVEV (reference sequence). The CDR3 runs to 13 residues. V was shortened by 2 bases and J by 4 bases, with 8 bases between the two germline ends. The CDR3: CASSLTGTYGYTF. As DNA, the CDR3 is TGTGCCAGCAGTTTAACAGGGACCTATGGCTACACCTTC.

CDR3 bases: TGTGCCAGCAGCCGCGGGACAGGGACTACAAACTATGGCTACACCTTC. Amino acids: CASSRGTGTTNYGYTF. This chain links TRBV3-1 (or the pseudogene TRBV3-2) with TRBJ1-2, with 9 bases aligning to TRBD1. CDR3 length: 16 amino acids. The germline gives CDR1 LGHDT, CDR2 YNNKEL (reference sequence). After removal of 4 bases from V and 2 bases from J, the junction contained 8 bases not matched to a gene.

CDR3 bases: TGTGCCATCAGTAGGGCAGGCCTCTCTGGAAACACCATATATTTT. Amino acids: CAISRAGLSGNTIYF. This rearrangement joins TRBV10-3 to TRBJ1-3; D gene unclear. V was shortened by 5 bases and J by 0 bases, with 11 bases between the two germline ends. This CDR3 is built from 15 residues. Germline V gene sequence: CDR1 ENHRY, CDR2 SYGVKD.

The DNA of the CDR3 is TGTGCCAGTAGTACCCTTGTGGCCACTGAAGCTTTCTTT. This sequence encodes CASSTLVATEAFF. The J gene is TRBJ1-1, the V gene TRBV19; no clear D gene. The germline V gene has CDR1 LNHDA and CDR2 SQIVND (reference sequence). This CDR3 spans 13 amino acids. V was cut by 4 bases and J by 4 bases, with 10 bases left in between.

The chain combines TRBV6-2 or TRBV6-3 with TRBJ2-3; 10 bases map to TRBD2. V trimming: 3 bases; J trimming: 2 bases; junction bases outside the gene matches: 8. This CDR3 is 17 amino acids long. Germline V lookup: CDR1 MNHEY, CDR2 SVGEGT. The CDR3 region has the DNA TGTGCCAGCAGTTATGGGGTAGCGGGAGGTTCCACAGATACGCAGTATTTT. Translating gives CASSYGVAGGSTDTQYF.

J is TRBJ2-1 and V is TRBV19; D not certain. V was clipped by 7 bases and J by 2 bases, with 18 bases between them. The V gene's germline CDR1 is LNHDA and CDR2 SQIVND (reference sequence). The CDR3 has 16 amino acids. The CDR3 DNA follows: TGTGCCAGTACCCCTGACGGGTCGTTTGCCTACAATGAGCAGTTCTTC. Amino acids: CASTPDGSFAYNEQFF.

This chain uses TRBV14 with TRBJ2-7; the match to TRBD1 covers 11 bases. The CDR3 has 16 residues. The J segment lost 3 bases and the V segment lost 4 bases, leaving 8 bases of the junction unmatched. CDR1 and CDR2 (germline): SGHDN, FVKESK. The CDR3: CASSPAPGTGGYEQYF. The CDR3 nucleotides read TGTGCCAGCAGCCCGGCTCCCGGGACAGGGGGCTACGAGCAGTACTTC.

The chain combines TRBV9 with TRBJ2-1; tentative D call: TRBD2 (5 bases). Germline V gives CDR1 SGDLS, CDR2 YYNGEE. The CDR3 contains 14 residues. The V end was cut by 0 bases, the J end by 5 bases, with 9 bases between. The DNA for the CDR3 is TGTGCCAGCAGCGTAGCTAGCAGACACAATGAGCAGTTCTTC. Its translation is CASSVASRHNEQFF.

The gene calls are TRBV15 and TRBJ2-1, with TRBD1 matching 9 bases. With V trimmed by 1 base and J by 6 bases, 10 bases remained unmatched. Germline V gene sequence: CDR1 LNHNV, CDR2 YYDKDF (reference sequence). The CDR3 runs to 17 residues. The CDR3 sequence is CATSRGLGTGMRNEQFF. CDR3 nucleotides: TGTGCCACCAGCAGAGGATTGGGGACAGGGATGCGCAATGAGCAGTTCTTC.

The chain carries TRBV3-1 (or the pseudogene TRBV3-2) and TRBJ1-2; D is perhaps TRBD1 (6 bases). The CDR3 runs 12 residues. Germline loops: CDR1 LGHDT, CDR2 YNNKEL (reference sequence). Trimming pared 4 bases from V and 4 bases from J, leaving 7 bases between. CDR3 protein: CASSPRGYGYTF. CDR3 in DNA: TGTGCCAGCAGCCCCAGGGGCTATGGCTACACCTTC.

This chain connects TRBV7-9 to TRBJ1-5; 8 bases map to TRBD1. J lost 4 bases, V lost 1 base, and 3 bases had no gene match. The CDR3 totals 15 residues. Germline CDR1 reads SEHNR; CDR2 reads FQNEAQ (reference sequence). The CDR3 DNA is TGTGCCAGCAGCTTAGAGGGACAGGCGAATCAGCCCCAGCATTTT. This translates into CASSLEGQANQPQHF.

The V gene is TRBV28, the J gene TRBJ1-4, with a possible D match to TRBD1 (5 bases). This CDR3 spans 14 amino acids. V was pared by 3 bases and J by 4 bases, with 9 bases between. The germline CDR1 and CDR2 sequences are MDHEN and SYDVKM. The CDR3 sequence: CASSFREDNEKLFF. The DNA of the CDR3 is TGTGCCAGCAGTTTCAGGGAAGATAATGAAAAACTGTTTTTT.

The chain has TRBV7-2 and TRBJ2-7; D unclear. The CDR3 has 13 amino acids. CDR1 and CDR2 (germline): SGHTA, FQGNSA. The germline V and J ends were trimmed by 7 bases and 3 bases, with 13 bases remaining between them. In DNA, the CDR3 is TGTGCCAGCACCGGATACACCTTCTACGAGCAGTACTTC. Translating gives CASTGYTFYEQYF.

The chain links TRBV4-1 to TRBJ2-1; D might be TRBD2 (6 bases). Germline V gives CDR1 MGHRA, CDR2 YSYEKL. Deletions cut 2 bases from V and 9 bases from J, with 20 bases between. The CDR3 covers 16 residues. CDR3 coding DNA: TGCGCCAGCAGCCAAATGAAATTAAGGCGGGAAATTGAGCAGTTCTTC. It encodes CASSQMKLRREIEQFF.

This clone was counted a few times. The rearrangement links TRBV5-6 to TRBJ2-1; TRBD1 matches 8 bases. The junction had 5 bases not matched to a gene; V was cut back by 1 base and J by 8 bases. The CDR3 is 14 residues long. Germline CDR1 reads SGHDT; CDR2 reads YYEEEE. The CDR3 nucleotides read TGTGCCAGCAGCTTGACGGACAGGGCCCATGAGCAGTTCTTC. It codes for CASSLTDRAHEQFF.

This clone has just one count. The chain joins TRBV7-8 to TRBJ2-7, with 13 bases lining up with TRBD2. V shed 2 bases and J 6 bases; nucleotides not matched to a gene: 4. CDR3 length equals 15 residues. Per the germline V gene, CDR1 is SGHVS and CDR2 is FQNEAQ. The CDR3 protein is CASSLSGLAGAEQYF. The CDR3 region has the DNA TGTGCCAGCAGCTTATCCGGACTAGCGGGAGCCGAGCAGTACTTC.

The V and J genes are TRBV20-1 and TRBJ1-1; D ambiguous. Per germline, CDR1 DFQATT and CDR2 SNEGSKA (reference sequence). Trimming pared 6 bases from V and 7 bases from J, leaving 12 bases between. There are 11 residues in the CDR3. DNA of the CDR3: TGCAGTGCGGGTTGGTCAGTTGAAGCTTTCTTT. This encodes CSAGWSVEAFF.